This is a list of T cell receptor beta chains from one sample in a study of Ad26.COV2.S vaccination and SARS-CoV-2 variants. Generated by immunoSEQ multiplex PCR, the TCRdb table keeps only in-frame clones and is missing some. The sample lists approximately 300,000 clones; around four fifths were seen once. The starting material was peripheral blood, obtained in a trial of Ad26.COV2.S vaccine versus placebo. The receptors were gathered from a person between 18 and 65 years old who received the Ad26.COV2.S COVID-19 vaccine or a placebo. The CDR3 runs from the conserved cysteine through the conserved F or W. D genes are given only for firm matches.

d_call	v_call	cdr3_aa
TRBD1	TRBV19	CASSVGTETGELFF
.	TRBV5-1	CASSPTGGTIRNTEAFF
TRBD2	TRBV6-6	CASSYSSGGATDTQYF
.	TRBV7-8	CASSVSTDTQYF
TRBD1	TRBV29-1	CSVGQGTGNTIYF
.	TRBV6-1	CASSEDGGSGFHEQYF
.	TRBV30	CAWSVGGIHYGYTF
.	TRBV7-3	CASSEGGWGSEQYF
.	TRBV2	CASRARGDDEQFF
.	TRBV11-2	CASSLTGGSYSGNTIYF
.	TRBV2	CASSARYEQYF
.	TRBV5-1	CASSLDWGGGRETQYF
.	TRBV7-6	CASSFRGVGFEQYF
.	TRBV5-1	CASSPLRGPSTGELFF
.	TRBV3-1/TRBV3-2	CASSQDTGSAFF
.	TRBV5-4	CASSPDAGGRGSNEQFF
TRBD1	TRBV5-1	CASSLGDRLSSGNTIYF
.	TRBV11-3	CASSAQRAGELFF
.	TRBV18	CASSPVRESPLHF
TRBD1	TRBV7-6	CASSPTGGSYEQYF
.	TRBV28	CASSPVSNQPQHF
.	TRBV5-1	CASSKLTGDSYNEQFF
.	TRBV6-4	CASCGTGRVRYGYTF
.	TRBV5-1	CASSLGGTSYEQYF
TRBD2	TRBV7-9	CASSPSSGLADTDTQYF
.	TRBV28	CASSGLVINQPQHF
.	TRBV11-2	CASGGGVTDTQYF
.	TRBV11-3	CASSLRGGYGYTF
TRBD2	TRBV7-9	CACWTSGGALGETQYF
TRBD2	TRBV7-9	CASSSVAGFRETQYF
.	TRBV6-6	CASSYDYNSPLHF
.	TRBV6-6	CASSWQVGSGTGELFF
.	TRBV24-1	CATSDMELSNTGELFF
TRBD2	TRBV2	CASRIGGASTDTQYF
TRBD2	TRBV29-1	CSVPKPGGYYEQYF
.	TRBV27	CASSLRGANYGYTF
TRBD2	TRBV3-1/TRBV3-2	CASSLGLAGTFGTGELFF
.	TRBV5-1	CASSLVDSKNEKLFF
.	TRBV30	CAWSVLARSLHF
.	TRBV7-6	CASSFRQGDTQYF
TRBD2	TRBV28	CASSFSWTSGGYEQYF
.	TRBV7-9	CASSLRLGDRDTQYF
.	TRBV7-9	CASSLGQGSGNTIYF
.	TRBV11-2	CASSVQGANVLTF
.	TRBV5-1	CASSLMTGNSYNEQFF
.	TRBV5-5	CASSFTDTQYF
.	TRBV6-5	CASSPFGETQYF